This TCR beta chain was recovered during a study of blood T cell repertoires in COVID-19. Study details: Sites across the United States, Italy and Spain contributed samples from acute and convalescent COVID-19.

Researchers sorted participants into cohorts using their self-reported clinical history. Two negative PCRs, clearance, or symptom resolution had been documented for recovered Cohort 3 donors. The repertoire was sequenced with immunoSEQ multiplex PCR; TCRdb's copy has only in-frame clones and lacks some. The table includes some 330,000 clones, over 75% detected once. The specimen sequenced was PBMCs or T cells enriched from blood (not recorded which). The TCR comes from a young man who had recovered from COVID-19.

In DNA, the CDR3 is TGTGCCAGCGGCTGGACAGGGAACACTGAAGCTTTCTTT. Translated, it gives CASGWTGNTEAFF. The V and J genes are TRBV2 and TRBJ1-1; 7 bases align to TRBD1. The V gene end was trimmed by 8 bases and the J gene end by 1 base; junction bases not matched to a gene: 4. The germline gives CDR1 SNHLY, CDR2 FYNNEI. The CDR3 covers 13 residues.